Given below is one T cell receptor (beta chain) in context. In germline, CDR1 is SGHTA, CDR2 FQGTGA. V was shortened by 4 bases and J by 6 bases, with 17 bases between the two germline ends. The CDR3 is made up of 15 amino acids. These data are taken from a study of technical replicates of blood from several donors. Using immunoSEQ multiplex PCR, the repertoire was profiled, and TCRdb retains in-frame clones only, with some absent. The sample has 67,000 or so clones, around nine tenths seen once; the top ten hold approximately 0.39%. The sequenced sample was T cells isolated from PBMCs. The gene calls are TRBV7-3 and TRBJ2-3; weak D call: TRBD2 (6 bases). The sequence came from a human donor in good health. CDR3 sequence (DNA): TGTGCCAGCAGCTCCGGGACTCCTGCAGCGGATACGCAGTATTTT. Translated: CASSSGTPAADTQYF.